The 24 T cell receptor beta chains below come from one sample, sequenced in a study of OX40 agonist ivuxolimab in advanced cancers. Profiled with immunoSEQ multiplex PCR; TCRdb holds only in-frame clones, not every one. The table shows 65,000 to 80,000 clones, with over 75% occurring only once. The sample here was CD4+ or CD8+ T cells sorted from blood, taken in a trial of the OX40 agonist ivuxolimab. The receptors originated from an adult with an advanced solid tumor such as melanoma, head and neck, liver or kidney cancer.

J is TRBJ2-7 and V is TRBV7-2; 8 bases agree with TRBD1. CDR1 SGHTA and CDR2 FQGNSA come from the germline V gene. This CDR3 comprises 16 residues. J gave up 6 bases and V 5 bases, and 15 bases lay outside the gene matches. The CDR3 spells CASSPARTGTFSEQYF. In nucleotides, the CDR3 is TGTGCCAGCAGCCCCGCTCGGACAGGGACGTTTTCCGAGCAGTACTTC.

The chain's CDR3 is CASSPNPLVPGAGELFF. CDR3 DNA: TGTGCCAGCTCACCAAACCCGCTAGTGCCGGGGGCCGGGGAGCTGTTTTTT. This chain connects TRBV18 to TRBJ2-2; TRBD2 might be the D (6 bases). The CDR3 consists of 17 residues. The V gene lost 2 bases and the J gene lost 6 bases, with 19 bases spanning the gap. CDR1 is KGHSH, CDR2 LQKENI, per germline.

This sequence joins TRBV18 and TRBJ2-7; the match to TRBD1 covers 9 bases. The ends lost 9 bases at V and 2 bases at J; junction bases unmatched: 8. This CDR3 is built from 14 residues. Germline V CDR1 and CDR2: KGHSH, LQKENI. The CDR3: CASRPGQGPYEQYF. CDR3 DNA sequence: TGTGCCAGTCGACCGGGACAGGGACCCTACGAGCAGTACTTC.

V usage is TRBV19 and J usage is TRBJ2-2; 8 bases fit TRBD1. The CDR3 runs to 13 residues. After removal of 6 bases from V and 6 bases from J, the junction contained 3 bases not matched to a gene. Per the germline V gene, CDR1 is LNHDA and CDR2 is SQIVND (reference sequence). CDR3 amino acids: CASRTTGAGELFF. The CDR3 region has the DNA TGTGCCAGTAGGACGACAGGGGCCGGGGAGCTGTTTTTT. The whole variable domain, filled in from reference TRBV19 and TRBJ2-2, reads DGGITQSPKYLFRKEGQNVTLSCEQNLNHDAMYWYRQDPGQGLRLIYYSQIVNDFQKGDIAEGYSVSREKKESFPLTVTSAQKNPTAFYLCASRTTGAGELFFGEGSRLTVL.

The chain joins TRBV5-1 to TRBJ2-7, with D maybe TRBD2 (6 bases). V dropped 0 bases and J dropped 0 bases, with 13 bases sitting between them. Germline V CDR1 and CDR2: SGHRS, YFSETQ. The CDR3 length is 16 residues. The CDR3 is CASSLGGAEGSYEQYF. The CDR3 DNA is TGCGCCAGCAGCTTGGGAGGGGCGGAGGGCTCCTACGAGCAGTACTTC.

In DNA, the CDR3 is TGTGCCAGCAGATTTGGCCCGGGACAGGGTAAGGGGATCGGTTGGTTCTTC. This translates into CASRFGPGQGKGIGWFF. The J gene is TRBJ2-1, the V gene TRBV25-1; 9 bases line up with TRBD1. Germline V gene lookup returns CDR1 MGHDK and CDR2 SYGVNS. J gave up 15 bases and V 6 bases, and 24 bases lay outside the gene matches. This CDR3 comprises 17 residues.

This clone has just a few counts. V is TRBV9 and J is TRBJ2-2; D is unresolved. CDR3 length: 15 residues. The ends were cut back, 4 bases at V and 0 bases at J, with 10 bases in the middle. Germline CDR1 reads SGDLS; CDR2 reads YYNGEE. CDR3 in DNA: TGTGCCAGCAGCCTAGGAACCCCGAACACCGGGGAGCTGTTTTTT. Translated: CASSLGTPNTGELFF.

The V and J genes are TRBV9 and TRBJ2-5; D remains ambiguous. The CDR3 has 14 residues. CDR1 is SGDLS, CDR2 YYNGEE, per germline. V lost 0 bases to trimming and J lost 4 bases, with 10 bases between them. The CDR3 loop reads CASSVANSPETQYF. In nucleotides, the CDR3 is TGTGCCAGCAGCGTAGCTAATTCTCCAGAGACCCAGTACTTC.

This clone appeared a single time. The chain employs TRBV2 and TRBJ1-5; D uncertain. Trimming removed 3 bases at V and 1 base at J, with 7 bases between. Germline loops: CDR1 SNHLY, CDR2 FYNNEI. The CDR3 spans 14 residues. CDR3 nucleotides: TGTGCCAGCAGTGATGCGTCGAGCAATCAGCCCCAGCATTTT. This codes for CASSDASSNQPQHF.

The V gene is TRBV27, the J gene TRBJ2-1; 9 positions agree with TRBD1. CDR1 MNHEY and CDR2 SMNVEV come from the germline V gene (reference sequence). Trimming took 1 base from V and 8 from J; bases not matched to a gene: 3. CDR3 length: 14 amino acids. Here the CDR3 DNA reads TGTGCCAGCAGTTTATTGGACAGGGGAGATGAGCAGTTCTTC. The encoded protein is CASSLLDRGDEQFF.

V is TRBV19 and J is TRBJ1-2; 7 bases agree with TRBD1. The ends lost 6 bases at V and 1 base at J; junction bases unmatched: 17. The CDR3 length is 18 residues. Germline V lookup: CDR1 LNHDA, CDR2 SQIVND (reference sequence). The CDR3 DNA reads as TGTGCCAGTAGGGGGGCTTCGACAGGGCGTGGAGTTAACTATGGCTACACCTTC. Translating it yields CASRGASTGRGVNYGYTF. The full variable domain, completed using reference TRBV19 and TRBJ1-2, is DGGITQSPKYLFRKEGQNVTLSCEQNLNHDAMYWYRQDPGQGLRLIYYSQIVNDFQKGDIAEGYSVSREKKESFPLTVTSAQKNPTAFYLCASRGASTGRGVNYGYTFGSGTRLTVV.

The V gene is TRBV2, the J gene TRBJ2-3; D is undetermined. Per germline, CDR1 SNHLY and CDR2 FYNNEI. CDR3 length: 15 amino acids. The V end was cut by 1 base, the J end by 6 bases, with 14 bases between. CDR3 bases: TGTGCCAGCAGTGAAGGGACCCAGAGGTGGGATACGCAGTATTTT. It codes for CASSEGTQRWDTQYF.

J is TRBJ2-7 and V is TRBV7-9; TRBD1 is a possible D gene (6 bases). The ends were cut back, 1 base at V and 5 bases at J, with 12 bases in the middle. CDR1 and CDR2 from the germline V gene are SEHNR and FQNEAQ (reference sequence). The CDR3 totals 14 residues. The CDR3 protein is CASSLGGQMDEQYF. As DNA, the CDR3 is TGTGCCAGCAGCTTAGGGGGACAAATGGACGAGCAGTACTTC.

The CDR3 DNA sequence: TGTGCCAGCAGTGACAGGTGGTCCCGCGATGCCCTCCACTTT. Protein product: CASSDRWSRDALHF. The chain uses TRBV6-5 and TRBJ1-6; D might be TRBD1 (6 bases). The length of the CDR3 is 14 residues. Trimming took 5 bases from V and 14 from J, leaving 19 bases between them. Per the germline V gene, CDR1 is MNHEY and CDR2 is SVGAGI.

This clone was counted only a few times. J is TRBJ1-2 and V is TRBV4-1; no definite D call. Between the trimmed V and J ends, which lost 0 bases and 14 bases, there was a span of 19 bases. The CDR3 is 14 amino acids. The V gene's germline CDR1 is MGHRA and CDR2 YSYEKL. The CDR3 is CASSQDLRQAKATF. As DNA, the CDR3 is TGCGCCAGCAGCCAAGACTTACGCCAGGCAAAAGCAACCTTC.

The V call is TRBV2, the J call TRBJ1-1; a weak D match, TRBD1 (5 bases). V was clipped by 6 bases and J by 0 bases, with 11 bases between them. In germline, CDR1 is SNHLY, CDR2 FYNNEI. This CDR3 has 14 residues. The CDR3 DNA follows: TGTGCCAGCAGCGCGGGACTCATGAACACTGAAGCTTTCTTT. It specifies CASSAGLMNTEAFF.

The chain couples TRBV2 to TRBJ2-1, with D unresolved. Deletions cut 4 bases from V and 5 bases from J, with 3 bases between. In germline, CDR1 is SNHLY, CDR2 FYNNEI. The CDR3 has 11 amino acids. CDR3 nucleotides: TGTGCCAGCAGTGCAGACAATGAGCAGTTCTTC. This encodes CASSADNEQFF.

The gene calls are TRBV19 and TRBJ2-3; TRBD2 matches at 12 bases. The junction had 10 bases not matched to a gene; V was cut back by 7 bases and J by 2 bases. The CDR3 is made up of 17 amino acids. CDR1 is LNHDA and CDR2 is SQIVND in the germline V gene (reference sequence). CDR3 sequence: CASTSLGLAGSTDTQYF. As DNA, the CDR3 is TGTGCCAGTACCTCCCTTGGACTAGCGGGATCCACAGATACGCAGTATTTT.

The chain combines TRBV6-1 with TRBJ1-1; 8 nucleotides line up with TRBD1. Trimming took 5 bases from V and 5 from J; bases not matched to a gene: 7. Germline-derived CDR1 and CDR2 are MNHNS and SASEGT. CDR3 length: 14 residues. The CDR3 DNA follows: TGTGCCAGCAGTCCGACGAGACAGGGGACTGAAGCTTTCTTT. Protein: CASSPTRQGTEAFF.

The J gene is TRBJ2-1, the V gene TRBV27; 7 nucleotides agree with TRBD2. V shed 3 bases, J shed 6 bases, and the junction held 8 bases outside the gene matches. Germline V gene lookup returns CDR1 MNHEY and CDR2 SMNVEV (reference sequence). The CDR3 runs to 15 residues. CDR3 sequence (DNA): TGTGCCAGCAGTTTTTCGCCAGCGGGAATCAATGAGCAGTTCTTC. Translation: CASSFSPAGINEQFF.

The J gene is TRBJ1-5, the V gene TRBV2; D ambiguous. There are 12 residues in the CDR3. Germline V gene data show CDR1 as SNHLY and CDR2 as FYNNEI. Trimming took off 6 bases at V and 5 bases at J, with 8 bases between the two ends. The CDR3 loop reads CASRKDDQPQHF. The CDR3 nucleotides read TGTGCCAGCAGAAAGGACGATCAGCCCCAGCATTTT. The full variable domain, rest sourced from reference TRBV2 and TRBJ1-5, is EPEVTQTPSHQVTQMGQEVILRCVPISNHLYFYWYRQILGQKVEFLVSFYNNEISEKSEIFDDQFSVERPDGSNFTLKIRSTKLEDSAMYFCASRKDDQPQHFGDGTRLSIL.

The V and J genes are TRBV12-5 and TRBJ2-1, with 7 nucleotides matching TRBD2. CDR1 and CDR2 from the germline V gene are LGHNT and FRNRAP. Trimming removed 0 bases from V and 5 bases from J; junction bases left unmatched: 7. CDR3 length equals 16 residues. CDR3: CASGLVLAGAHNEQFF. In DNA form, the CDR3 reads TGTGCTAGTGGTTTGGTACTGGCGGGAGCCCACAATGAGCAGTTCTTC. Variable domain in full (rest from reference TRBV12-5 and TRBJ2-1): DARVTQTPRHKVTEMGQEVTMRCQPILGHNTVFWYRQTMMQGLELLAYFRNRAPLDDSGMPKDRFSAEMPDATLATLKIQPSEPRDSAVYFCASGLVLAGAHNEQFFGPGTRLTVL.

The count of this clone is one. This chain uses TRBV6-5 with TRBJ2-2; maybe TRBD1 (5 bases). Between the trimmed V and J ends, which lost 0 bases and 4 bases, there was a span of 9 bases. The CDR3 extends over 15 amino acids. In germline, CDR1 is MNHEY, CDR2 SVGAGI. The CDR3 spells CASSYSTQATGELFF. CDR3 in DNA: TGTGCCAGCAGTTACTCGACACAGGCCACCGGGGAGCTGTTTTTT.

The V gene is TRBV5-1, the J gene TRBJ2-7, with TRBD2 matching over 10 bases. The ends lost 2 bases at V and 3 bases at J; junction bases unmatched: 5. Germline V CDR1 and CDR2: SGHRS, YFSETQ. This CDR3 contains 15 residues. The CDR3 here is CASSLRTSGFYEQYF. In DNA, the CDR3 is TGCGCCAGCAGCTTAAGGACTAGCGGCTTCTACGAGCAGTACTTC.